This TCR beta chain was found in a study of blood T cell repertoires in COVID-19. Study context: Samples representing acute and convalescent COVID-19 were sourced from the United States, Italy and Spain. T cells, B-cell-depleted T cells, or PBMCs provided the cDNA or gDNA that served as material.

The J segment lost 7 bases and the V segment lost 0 bases, leaving 3 bases of the junction unmatched. CDR3 length: 16 residues. Germline CDR1 reads MGHRA; CDR2 reads YSYEKL. Source study methods: Reference gene primer amplification in the assay estimated nucleated cell counts. Some clones are missing from TCRdb's copy, which holds only in-frame ones; the method was immunoSEQ multiplex PCR. The V and J calls and clone size come from that table; D and trimming were worked out from the DNA. Of 150,000 to 180,000 clones listed, about 79% are singletons. This clone showed up just a few times. The chain uses TRBV4-1 and TRBJ2-3; 14 positions agree with TRBD2. This TCR was recovered from a woman aged 50 to 60 with acute or convalescent COVID-19. The sequenced material came from peripheral blood. DNA for the CDR3: TGCGCCAGCAGCCAAGATCGGACTAGCGGGGGGTATACGCAGTATTTT. This gives the protein CASSQDRTSGGYTQYF.